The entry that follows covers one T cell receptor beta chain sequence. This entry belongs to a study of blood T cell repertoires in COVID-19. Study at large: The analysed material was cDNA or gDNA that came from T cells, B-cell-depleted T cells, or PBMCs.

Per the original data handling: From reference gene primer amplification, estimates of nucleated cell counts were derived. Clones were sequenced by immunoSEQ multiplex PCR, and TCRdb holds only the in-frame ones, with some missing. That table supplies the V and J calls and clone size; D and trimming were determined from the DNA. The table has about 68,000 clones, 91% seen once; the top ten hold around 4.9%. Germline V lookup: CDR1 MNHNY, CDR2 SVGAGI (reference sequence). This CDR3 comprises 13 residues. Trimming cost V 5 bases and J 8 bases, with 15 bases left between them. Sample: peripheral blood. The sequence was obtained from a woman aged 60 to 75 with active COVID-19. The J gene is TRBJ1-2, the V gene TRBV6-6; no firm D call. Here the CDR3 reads CASSPRGGRGYTF. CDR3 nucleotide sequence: TGTGCCAGCAGTCCCCGGGGTGGGCGCGGCTACACCTTC.